The clone carrying this T cell receptor beta chain was recorded at least ten times. One entry per CDR3 protein results from TCRdb running MiXCR on the PCR reads. This table has around 320,000 distinct CDR3 sequences, 24% appearing once. This sample stems from a study of molecular identifiers for immune sequencing clone quantification. CDR3 length: 14 residues. CDR1 is MDHEN and CDR2 is SYDVKM in the germline V gene. Losses at the gene ends were 5 bases for V and 3 bases for J; bases not matched to a gene: 4. The chain recombines TRBV28 with TRBJ2-7; TRBD2 matches 10 bases. The source of this sequence is a human donor in good health. Some libraries in this study had Jurkat cell RNA spiked in. The sequenced sample consisted of naive CD8+ T cells from blood, with Jurkat cell RNA spiked in. Subset specified: FACS-sorted CD8+CD4-CCR7+CD45RA+ naive T cells. The CDR3 reads CASSPRTSGYEQYF. The CDR3 bases are TGTGCCAGCAGTCCCAGGACTAGCGGCTACGAGCAGTACTTC.